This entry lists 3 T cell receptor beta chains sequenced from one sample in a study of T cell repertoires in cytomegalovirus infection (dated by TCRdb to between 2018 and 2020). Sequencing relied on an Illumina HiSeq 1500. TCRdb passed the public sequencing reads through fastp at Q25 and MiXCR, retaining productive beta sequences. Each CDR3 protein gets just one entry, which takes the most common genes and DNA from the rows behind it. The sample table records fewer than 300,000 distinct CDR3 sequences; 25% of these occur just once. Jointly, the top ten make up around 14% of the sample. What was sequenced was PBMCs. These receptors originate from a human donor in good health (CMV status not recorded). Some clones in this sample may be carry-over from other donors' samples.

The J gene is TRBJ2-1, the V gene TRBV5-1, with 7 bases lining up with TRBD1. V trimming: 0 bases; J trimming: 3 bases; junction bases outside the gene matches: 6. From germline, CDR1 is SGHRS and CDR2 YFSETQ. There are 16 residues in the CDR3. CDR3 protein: CASSLAVGQNYNEQFF. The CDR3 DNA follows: TGCGCCAGCAGCTTGGCGGTGGGACAGAACTACAATGAGCAGTTCTTC.

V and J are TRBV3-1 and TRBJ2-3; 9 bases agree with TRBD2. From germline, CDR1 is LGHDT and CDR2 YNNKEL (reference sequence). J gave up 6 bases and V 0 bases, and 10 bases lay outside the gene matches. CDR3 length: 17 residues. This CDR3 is CASSQDLLAGVGDTQYF. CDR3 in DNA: TGTGCCAGCAGCCAAGATTTACTAGCGGGTGTAGGGGATACGCAGTATTTT.

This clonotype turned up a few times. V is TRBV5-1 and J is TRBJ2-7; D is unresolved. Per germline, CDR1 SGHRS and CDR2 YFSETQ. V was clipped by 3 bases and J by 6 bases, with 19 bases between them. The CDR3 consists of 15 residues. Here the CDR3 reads CASSYASPKIAEQYF. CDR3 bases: TGCGCCAGCAGCTATGCCTCACCCAAGATTGCCGAGCAGTACTTC. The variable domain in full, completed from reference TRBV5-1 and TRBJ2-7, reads KAGVTQTPRYLIKTRGQQVTLSCSPISGHRSVSWYQQTPGQGLQFLFEYFSETQRNKGNFPGRFSGRQFSNSRSEMNVSTLELGDSALYLCASSYASPKIAEQYFGPGTRLTVT.